The T cell receptor (beta chain) described here comes from a study of blood T cell repertoires in COVID-19. Here immunoSEQ multiplex PCR was the method, and the copy in TCRdb shows in-frame clones only, minus some. The data show approximately 240,000 clones, 70% to 90% seen once. V dropped 5 bases and J dropped 4 bases, with 14 bases sitting between them. Germline CDR1 and CDR2: SGHTA and FQGNSA. The length of the CDR3 is 14 residues. This chain uses TRBV7-2 with TRBJ1-1; TRBD1 is a possible D gene (6 bases). Specimen: peripheral blood. This TCR was sampled from a man aged 45-60 years who had recovered from COVID-19. The CDR3 DNA follows: TGTGCCAGCAGCGGCAGGACAGCCCGCACTGAAGCTTTCTTT. Its protein is CASSGRTARTEAFF.